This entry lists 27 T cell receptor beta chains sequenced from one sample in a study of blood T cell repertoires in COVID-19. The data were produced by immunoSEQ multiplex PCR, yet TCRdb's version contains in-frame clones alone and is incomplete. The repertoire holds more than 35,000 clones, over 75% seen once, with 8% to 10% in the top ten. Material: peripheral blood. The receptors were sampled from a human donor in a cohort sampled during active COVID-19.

This chain's CDR3 is CASSIRTSGRADTQYF. The CDR3 nucleotides read TGTGCCAGCAGTATCCGGACTAGCGGGAGGGCAGATACGCAGTATTTT. V gene TRBV2 combines with J gene TRBJ2-3, with 15 nucleotides matching TRBD2. Per germline, CDR1 SNHLY and CDR2 FYNNEI. This CDR3 has 16 amino acids. Trimming cost V 5 bases and J 4 bases; bases outside gene matches: 4.

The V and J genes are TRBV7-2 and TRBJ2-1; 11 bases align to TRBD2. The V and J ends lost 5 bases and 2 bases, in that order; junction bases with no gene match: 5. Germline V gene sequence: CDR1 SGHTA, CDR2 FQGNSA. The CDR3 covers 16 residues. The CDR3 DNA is TGTGCCAGCAGCGCGACTAGCGGGAAAACCTACAATGAGCAGTTCTTC. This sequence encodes CASSATSGKTYNEQFF.

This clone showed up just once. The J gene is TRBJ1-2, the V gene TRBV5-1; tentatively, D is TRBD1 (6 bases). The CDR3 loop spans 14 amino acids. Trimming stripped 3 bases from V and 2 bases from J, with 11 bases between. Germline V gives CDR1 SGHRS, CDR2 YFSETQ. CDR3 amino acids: CASSYEGQNYGYTF. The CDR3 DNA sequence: TGCGCCAGCAGCTACGAAGGACAGAACTATGGCTACACCTTC.

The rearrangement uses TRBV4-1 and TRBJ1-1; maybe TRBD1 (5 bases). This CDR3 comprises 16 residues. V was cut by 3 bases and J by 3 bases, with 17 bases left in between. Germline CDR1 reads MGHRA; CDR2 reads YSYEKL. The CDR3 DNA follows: TGCGCCAGCAGCCAGGGATCACAGGTAACTGACACTGAAGCTTTCTTT. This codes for CASSQGSQVTDTEAFF.

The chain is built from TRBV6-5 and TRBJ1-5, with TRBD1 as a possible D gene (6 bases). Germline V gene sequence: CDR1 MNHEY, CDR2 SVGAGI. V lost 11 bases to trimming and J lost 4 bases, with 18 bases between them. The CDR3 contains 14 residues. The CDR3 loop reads CAGGGGGRNQPQHF. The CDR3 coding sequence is TGTGCCGGGGGAGGGGGGGGAAGGAATCAGCCCCAGCATTTT.

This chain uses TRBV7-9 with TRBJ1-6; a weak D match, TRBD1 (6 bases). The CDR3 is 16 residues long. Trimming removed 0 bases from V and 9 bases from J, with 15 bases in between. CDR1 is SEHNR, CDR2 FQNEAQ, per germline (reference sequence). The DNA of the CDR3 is TGTGCCAGCAGCTTAGCGAGGCAGGGGTATCTTTCACCCCTCCACTTT. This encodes CASSLARQGYLSPLHF.

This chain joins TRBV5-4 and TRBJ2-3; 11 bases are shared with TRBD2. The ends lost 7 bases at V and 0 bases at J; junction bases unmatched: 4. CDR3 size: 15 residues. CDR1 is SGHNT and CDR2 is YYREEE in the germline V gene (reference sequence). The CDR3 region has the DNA TGTGCCAGCCGGACTAGCGGGCGTAGCACAGATACGCAGTATTTT. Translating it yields CASRTSGRSTDTQYF.

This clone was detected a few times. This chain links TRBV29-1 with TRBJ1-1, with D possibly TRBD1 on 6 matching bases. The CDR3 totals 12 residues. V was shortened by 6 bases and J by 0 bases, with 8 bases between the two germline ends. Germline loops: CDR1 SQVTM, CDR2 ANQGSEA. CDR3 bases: TGCAGCGTAGGGACAATGAACACTGAAGCTTTCTTT. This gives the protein CSVGTMNTEAFF. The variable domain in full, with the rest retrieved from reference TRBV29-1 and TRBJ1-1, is SAVISQKPSRDICQRGTSLTIQCQVDSQVTMMFWYRQQPGQSLTLIATANQGSEATYESGFVIDKFPISRPNLTFSTLTVSNMSPEDSSIYLCSVGTMNTEAFFGQGTRLTVV.

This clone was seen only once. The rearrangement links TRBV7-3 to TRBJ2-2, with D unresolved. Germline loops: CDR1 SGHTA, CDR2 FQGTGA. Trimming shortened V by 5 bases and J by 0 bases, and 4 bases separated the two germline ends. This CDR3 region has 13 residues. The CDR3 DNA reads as TGTGCCAGCAGCCCAACGAACACCGGGGAGCTGTTTTTT. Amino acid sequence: CASSPTNTGELFF.

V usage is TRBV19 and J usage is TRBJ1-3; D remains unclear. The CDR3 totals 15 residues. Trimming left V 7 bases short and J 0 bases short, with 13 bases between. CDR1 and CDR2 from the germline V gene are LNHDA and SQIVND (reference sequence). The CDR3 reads CASTETMSSGNTIYF. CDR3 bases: TGTGCCAGTACCGAAACGATGAGCTCTGGAAACACCATATATTTT. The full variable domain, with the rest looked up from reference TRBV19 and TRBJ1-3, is DGGITQSPKYLFRKEGQNVTLSCEQNLNHDAMYWYRQDPGQGLRLIYYSQIVNDFQKGDIAEGYSVSREKKESFPLTVTSAQKNPTAFYLCASTETMSSGNTIYFGEGSWLTVV.

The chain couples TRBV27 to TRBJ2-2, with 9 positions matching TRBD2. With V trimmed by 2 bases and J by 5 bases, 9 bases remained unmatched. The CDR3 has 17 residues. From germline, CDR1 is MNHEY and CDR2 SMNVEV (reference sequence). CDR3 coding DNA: TGTGCCAGCAGTTTAACCGGGACTAGCACGATTACCGGGGAGCTGTTTTTT. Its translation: CASSLTGTSTITGELFF.

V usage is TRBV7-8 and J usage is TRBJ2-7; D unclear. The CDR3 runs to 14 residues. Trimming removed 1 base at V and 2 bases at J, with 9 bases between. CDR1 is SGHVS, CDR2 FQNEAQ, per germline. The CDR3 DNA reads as TGTGCCAGCAGCTTAGTGATTGGAGCCTACGAGCAGTACTTC. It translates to CASSLVIGAYEQYF.

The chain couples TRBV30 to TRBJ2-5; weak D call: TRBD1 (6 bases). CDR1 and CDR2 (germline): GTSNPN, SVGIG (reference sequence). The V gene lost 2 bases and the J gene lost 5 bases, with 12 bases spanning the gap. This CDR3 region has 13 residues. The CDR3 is CAWSKGVLETQYF. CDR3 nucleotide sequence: TGTGCCTGGAGTAAGGGGGTTTTGGAGACCCAGTACTTC.

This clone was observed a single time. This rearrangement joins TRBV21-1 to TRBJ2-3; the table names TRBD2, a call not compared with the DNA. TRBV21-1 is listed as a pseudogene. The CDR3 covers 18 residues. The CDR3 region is CASSKKRLAGGNTDTQYF. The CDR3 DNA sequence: TGTGCCAGCAGCAAAAAGAGACTAGCGGGGGGCAACACAGATACGCAGTATTTT.

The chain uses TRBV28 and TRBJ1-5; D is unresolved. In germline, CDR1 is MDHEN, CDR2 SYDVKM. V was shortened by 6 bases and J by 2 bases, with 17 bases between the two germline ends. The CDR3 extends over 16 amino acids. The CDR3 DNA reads TGTGCCAGCAGGTCAAGCGGATCTGTAGGCAATCAGCCCCAGCATTTT. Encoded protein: CASRSSGSVGNQPQHF.

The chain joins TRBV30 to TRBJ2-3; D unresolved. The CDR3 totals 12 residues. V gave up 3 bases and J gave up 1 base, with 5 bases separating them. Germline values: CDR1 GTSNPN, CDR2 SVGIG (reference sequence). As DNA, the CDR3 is TGTGCCTGGAGACTTGGCACAGATACGCAGTATTTT. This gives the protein CAWRLGTDTQYF.

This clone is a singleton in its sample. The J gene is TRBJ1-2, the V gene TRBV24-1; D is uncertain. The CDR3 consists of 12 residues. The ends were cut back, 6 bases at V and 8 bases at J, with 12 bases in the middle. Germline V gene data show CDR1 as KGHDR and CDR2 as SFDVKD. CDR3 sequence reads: CATSSWAGGYTF. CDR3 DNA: TGTGCCACCAGTAGTTGGGCTGGCGGCTACACCTTC.

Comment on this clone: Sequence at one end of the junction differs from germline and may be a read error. The CDR3 region has the DNA TGTGCTAGTGCCTCCCCGGGAACCCCGCAGATTTTT. Translating it yields CASASPGTPQIF. The J gene is TRBJ1-1, the V gene TRBV12-5; D remains unclear. The CDR3 runs 12 residues. The germline V gene encodes CDR1 LGHNT and CDR2 FRNRAP.

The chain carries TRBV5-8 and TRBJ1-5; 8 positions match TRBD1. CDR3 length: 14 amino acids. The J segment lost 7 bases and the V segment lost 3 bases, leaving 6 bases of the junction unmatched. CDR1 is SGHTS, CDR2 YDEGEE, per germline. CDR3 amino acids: CASSSGQGAQPQHF. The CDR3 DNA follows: TGTGCCAGCAGCTCTGGACAGGGCGCCCAGCCCCAGCATTTT.

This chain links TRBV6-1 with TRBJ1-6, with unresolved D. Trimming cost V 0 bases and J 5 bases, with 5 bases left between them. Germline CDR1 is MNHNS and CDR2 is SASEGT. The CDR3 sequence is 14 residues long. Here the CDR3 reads CASSEASHNSPLHF. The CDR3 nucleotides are TGTGCCAGCAGTGAAGCCAGTCATAATTCACCCCTCCACTTT.

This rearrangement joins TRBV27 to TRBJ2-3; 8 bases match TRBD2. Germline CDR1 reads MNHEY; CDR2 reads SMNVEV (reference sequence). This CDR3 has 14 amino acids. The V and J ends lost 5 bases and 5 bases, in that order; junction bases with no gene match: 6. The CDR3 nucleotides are TGTGCCAGCAGTGTTACTAGCGGCAGAGATACGCAGTATTTT. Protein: CASSVTSGRDTQYF.

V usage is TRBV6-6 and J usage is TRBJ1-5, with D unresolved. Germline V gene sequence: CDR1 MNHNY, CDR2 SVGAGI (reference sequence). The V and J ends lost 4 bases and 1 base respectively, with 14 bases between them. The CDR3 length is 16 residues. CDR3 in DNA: TGTGCCAGCAGTTCAAAGTTTGGCTTAAGCAATCAGCCCCAGCATTTT. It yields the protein CASSSKFGLSNQPQHF.

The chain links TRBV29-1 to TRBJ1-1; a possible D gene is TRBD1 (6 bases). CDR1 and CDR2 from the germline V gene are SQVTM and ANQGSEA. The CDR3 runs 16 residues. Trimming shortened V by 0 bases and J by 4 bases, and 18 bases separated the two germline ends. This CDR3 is CSVEDLGGRWGTEAFF. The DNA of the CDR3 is TGCAGCGTTGAAGATCTGGGGGGGCGCTGGGGCACTGAAGCTTTCTTT.

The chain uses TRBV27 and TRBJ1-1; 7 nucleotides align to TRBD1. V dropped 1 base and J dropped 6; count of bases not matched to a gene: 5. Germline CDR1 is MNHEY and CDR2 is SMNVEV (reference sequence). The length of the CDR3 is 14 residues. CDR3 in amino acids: CASSLYQQGSEAFF. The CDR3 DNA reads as TGTGCCAGCAGTTTATACCAACAGGGGTCTGAAGCTTTCTTT.

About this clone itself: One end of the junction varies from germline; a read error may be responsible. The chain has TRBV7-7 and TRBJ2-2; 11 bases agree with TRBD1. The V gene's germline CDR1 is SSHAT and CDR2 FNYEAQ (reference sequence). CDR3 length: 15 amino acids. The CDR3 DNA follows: TGTGCTAGCAGCTCGGGGACAGGGGGTACCGGGGAGCTGTTTTTT. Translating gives CASSSGTGGTGELFF.

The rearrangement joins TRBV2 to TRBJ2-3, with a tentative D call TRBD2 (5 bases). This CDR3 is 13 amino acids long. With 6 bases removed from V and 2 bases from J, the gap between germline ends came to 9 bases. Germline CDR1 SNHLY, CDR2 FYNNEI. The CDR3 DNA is TGTGCCAGCAGACTAGATTACACAGATACGCAGTATTTT. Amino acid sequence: CASRLDYTDTQYF.

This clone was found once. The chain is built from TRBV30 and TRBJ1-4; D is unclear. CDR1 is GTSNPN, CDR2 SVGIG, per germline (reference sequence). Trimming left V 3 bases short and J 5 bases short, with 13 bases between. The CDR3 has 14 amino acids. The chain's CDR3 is CAWSPREVNEKLFF. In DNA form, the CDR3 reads TGTGCCTGGAGCCCGCGTGAAGTCAATGAAAAACTGTTTTTT.